Presented here are 6 T cell receptor beta chains from one specimen sequenced in a study of blood T cell repertoires in COVID-19. This table comes from immunoSEQ multiplex PCR, and its TCRdb copy is limited to in-frame clones, with some not included. The profile shows about 190,000 clones, approximately 85% of them singletons. Sequencing input: peripheral blood. The receptor set was obtained from a woman older than 75 with acute or convalescent COVID-19.

J is TRBJ2-6 and V is TRBV7-3; D not certain. CDR3 length: 15 residues. Germline V lookup: CDR1 SGHTA, CDR2 FQGTGA. The V and J ends lost 2 bases and 0 bases respectively, with 5 bases between them. The chain's CDR3 is CASSLLSSGANVLTF. The CDR3 nucleotides read TGTGCCAGCAGCTTATTGAGCTCTGGGGCCAACGTCCTGACTTTC.

The V call is TRBV2, the J call TRBJ2-1; 11 bases are a match to TRBD1. Germline CDR1 SNHLY, CDR2 FYNNEI. Trimming took 6 bases from V and 9 from J; bases not matched to a gene: 13. This CDR3 has 16 residues. This chain's CDR3 is CASSPRGTGGFFEQFF. For the CDR3, the DNA is TGTGCCAGCAGCCCAAGGGGGACAGGGGGTTTCTTTGAGCAGTTCTTC.

The V gene is TRBV30, the J gene TRBJ1-5, with 11 positions matching TRBD1. Looked up from germline, CDR1 is GTSNPN and CDR2 is SVGIG (reference sequence). The CDR3 extends over 14 amino acids. Germline trimming cut 0 bases from V and 9 bases from J; bases unmatched to any gene: 4. CDR3 in DNA: TGTGCCTGGAGTGTAACGGGACAGGGGGGGCCCCAGCATTTT. As protein: CAWSVTGQGGPQHF.

This clone occurred a few times. The sample has other DNA sequences that encode this CDR3 too. The genes are TRBV6-1 and TRBJ1-1, with D tentatively TRBD1 (5 bases). Germline CDR1 is MNHNS and CDR2 is SASEGT. The CDR3 runs 13 residues. V lost 2 bases, J lost 5 bases, and 9 bases lay in between. The CDR3 region has the DNA TGTGCCAGCAGTGAACAGGGCTGGACTGAAGCTTTCTTT. Translated: CASSEQGWTEAFF.

The CDR3 region is CASSEYRARESPLHF. CDR3 in DNA: TGTGCCAGCAGTGAATATAGGGCGAGGGAATCACCCCTCCACTTT. This chain joins TRBV6-1 and TRBJ1-6; no clear D. Trimming pared 2 bases from V and 10 bases from J, leaving 15 bases between. The germline gives CDR1 MNHNS, CDR2 SASEGT. The CDR3 has 15 amino acids.

The V call is TRBV15, the J call TRBJ2-1, with D possibly matching TRBD1 (5 bases). The V and J ends lost 1 base and 7 bases respectively, with 14 bases between them. From germline, CDR1 is LNHNV and CDR2 YYDKDF (reference sequence). This CDR3 is built from 15 residues. The CDR3 sequence: CATSRGPGRTNEQFF. For the CDR3, the DNA is TGTGCCACCAGCAGAGGGCCAGGGCGAACAAATGAGCAGTTCTTC. Drawing the rest from reference TRBV15 and TRBJ2-1, the complete variable domain is DAMVIQNPRYQVTQFGKPVTLSCSQTLNHNVMYWYQQKSSQAPKLLFHYYDKDFNNEADTPDNFQSRRPNTSFCFLDIRSPGLGDTAMYLCATSRGPGRTNEQFFGPGTRLTVL.